Following are 2 T cell receptor beta chains from one sample sequenced in a study of control samples from healthy donors and cancer patients (TCRdb year 2020). Libraries were constructed by the immunoSEQ multiplex PCR assay. Not all clones reach the TCRdb copy of this immuneACCESS table, which keeps in-frame sequences only. Checked studies attribute under half of the gap to unresolved V genes and leave the rest unexplained. A total of some 130,000 clones appear in this sample, 85% to 95% of them only once. Of the sample, 1.7% is held by the ten largest clones. Sequencing was done on a sample of PBMCs. The receptors derive from a man aged 50 or older with head and neck cancer.

V gene TRBV7-9 combines with J gene TRBJ2-7, with unresolved D. V dropped 5 bases and J dropped 7 bases, with 9 bases sitting between them. Germline V gene lookup returns CDR1 SEHNR and CDR2 FQNEAQ (reference sequence). The CDR3 loop spans 11 amino acids. The CDR3 bases are TGTGCCAGCAGCCTCATGAGGGAGCAGTACTTC. Protein sequence: CASSLMREQYF.

The gene calls are TRBV19 and TRBJ1-1; D may be TRBD1 (5 bases). V lost 0 bases and J lost 1, with 9 bases in between. Germline-derived CDR1 and CDR2 are LNHDA and SQIVND (reference sequence). The CDR3 contains 15 residues. This CDR3 reads CASSIEGRANTEAFF. In DNA, the CDR3 is TGTGCCAGTAGTATAGAGGGCAGGGCGAACACTGAAGCTTTCTTT.